This is a list of T cell receptor beta chains from one sample in a study of blood T cell repertoires in COVID-19. The protocol was immunoSEQ multiplex PCR, while the TCRdb copy is restricted to in-frame clones and leaves out a portion. This table has about 170,000 clones, roughly 88% appearing once. Sequencing was carried out using peripheral blood. Every receptor here comes from a man aged 55 to 69 who had recovered from COVID-19. Each CDR3 is given with its conserved first and last residue. D genes are given only for firm matches. Not all rows give a size; the values are once, few, many and, for expanded clones, a class.

size	V	J	length	D	CDR3	DNA
.	TRBV6-2/TRBV6-3	TRBJ2-7	13	.	CASSLDSHGEQYF	TGTGCCAGCAGTCTCGACAGCCACGGAGAGCAGTACTTC
once	TRBV30	TRBJ2-6	20	TRBD2	CAWREAGLRVPKTGANVLTF	TGTGCCTGGCGGGAGGCCGGGCTTCGGGTCCCCAAAACTGGGGCCAACGTCCTGACTTTC
.	TRBV7-9	TRBJ2-1	15	.	CASSPRFPSYNEQFF	TGTGCCAGCAGCCCCCGGTTCCCCTCCTACAATGAGCAGTTCTTC
.	TRBV9	TRBJ2-7	14	TRBD2	CASSVRLAGAEQYF	TGTGCCAGCAGCGTCAGGCTAGCGGGGGCGGAGCAGTACTTC
.	TRBV7-2	TRBJ2-3	12	.	CASSPSGDTQYF	TGTGCCAGCAGCCCCTCAGGGGATACGCAGTATTTT
.	TRBV29-1	TRBJ1-2	10	.	CSVGGNGYTF	TGCAGCGTTGGCGGGAATGGCTACACCTTC
few	TRBV3-1/TRBV3-2	TRBJ1-1	14	.	CASSQDQRGHGAFF	TGTGCCAGCAGCCAAGATCAGAGAGGGCACGGAGCTTTCTTT
.	TRBV2	TRBJ1-2	14	.	CASSDPSGEYGYTF	TGTGCCAGCAGTGATCCCTCAGGGGAATATGGCTACACCTTC
.	TRBV19	TRBJ1-2	14	.	CASSIPGNDYGYTF	TGTGCCAGTAGTATTCCGGGAAACGACTATGGCTACACCTTC
.	TRBV9	TRBJ2-1	15	TRBD2	CASSASGGSYNEQFF	TGTGCCAGCAGCGCCAGCGGGGGGTCCTACAATGAGCAGTTCTTC
.	TRBV7-3	TRBJ1-1	13	.	CASSLIADTEAFF	TGTGCCAGCAGCTTAATTGCGGACACTGAAGCTTTCTTT
once	TRBV5-1	TRBJ1-3	14	TRBD1	CASSLYDRADTIYF	TGCGCCAGCAGCTTGTATGACAGGGCTGACACCATATATTTT
few	TRBV6-2/TRBV6-3	TRBJ1-5	15	.	CASSYGHISNQPQHF	TGTGCCAGCAGTTACGGGCACATTAGCAATCAGCCCCAGCATTTT
.	TRBV7-8	TRBJ1-5	16	.	CASSLEVVQNNQPQHF	TGTGCCAGCAGCTTAGAGGTGGTACAGAACAATCAGCCCCAGCATTTT
.	TRBV5-8	TRBJ1-3	12	.	CASSLRGNTIYF	TGTGCCAGCAGCTTGCGGGGAAACACCATATATTTT
.	TRBV19	TRBJ1-1	14	.	CASRNLGQTTEAFF	TGTGCCAGTAGAAACCTGGGACAAACCACTGAAGCTTTCTTT
once	TRBV27	TRBJ2-3	15	.	CASSEWQGGTDTQYF	TGTGCCAGCAGTGAATGGCAGGGTGGCACAGATACGCAGTATTTT
.	TRBV15	TRBJ2-5	16	TRBD2	CATSRGHSGGEETQYF	TGTGCCACCAGCAGGGGGCATAGCGGGGGGGAAGAGACCCAGTACTTC